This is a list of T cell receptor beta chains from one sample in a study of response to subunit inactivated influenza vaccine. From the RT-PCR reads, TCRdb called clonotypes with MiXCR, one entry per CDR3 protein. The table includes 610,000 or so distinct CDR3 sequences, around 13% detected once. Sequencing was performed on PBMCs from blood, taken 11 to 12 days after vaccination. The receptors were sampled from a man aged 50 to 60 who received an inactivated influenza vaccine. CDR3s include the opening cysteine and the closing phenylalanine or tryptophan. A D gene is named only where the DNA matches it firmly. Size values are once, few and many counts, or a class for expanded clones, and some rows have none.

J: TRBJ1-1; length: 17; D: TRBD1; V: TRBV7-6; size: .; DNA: TGTGCCAGCAGCTCACTTTCAGGGGGCACCCGGAACACTGAAGCTTTCTTT; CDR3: CASSSLSGGTRNTEAFF
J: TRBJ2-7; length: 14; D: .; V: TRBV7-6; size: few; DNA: TGTGCCAGCAGCTTAGAACTGATCGGGTACGAGCAGTACTTC; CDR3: CASSLELIGYEQYF
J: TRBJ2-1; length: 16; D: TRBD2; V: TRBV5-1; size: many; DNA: TGCGCCAGCAGCGATCAGACTAGCTCCCCCTACAATGAGCAGTTCTTC; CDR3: CASSDQTSSPYNEQFF
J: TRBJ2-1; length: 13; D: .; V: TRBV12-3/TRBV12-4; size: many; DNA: TGTGCCAGCAGCCGGGGATCCTACAATGAGCAGTTCTTC; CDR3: CASSRGSYNEQFF
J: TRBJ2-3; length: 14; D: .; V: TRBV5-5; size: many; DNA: TGTGCCAGCAGCTCTGGATGGCTCACAGATACGCAGTATTTT; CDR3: CASSSGWLTDTQYF
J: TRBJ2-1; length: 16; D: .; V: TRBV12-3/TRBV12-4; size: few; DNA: TGTGCCAGCAGTGGTTTCCGGGACTCAACCTACAATGAGCAGTTCTTC; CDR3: CASSGFRDSTYNEQFF
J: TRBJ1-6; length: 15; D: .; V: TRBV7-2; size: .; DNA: TGTGCCAGCAGCCCATCGGGGGGTTATAATTCACCCCTCCACTTT; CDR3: CASSPSGGYNSPLHF
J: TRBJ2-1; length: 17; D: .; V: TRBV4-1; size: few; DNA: TGCGCCAGCAGCCAAGATCGGGATCTACCTCGGTACAATGAGCAGTTCTTC; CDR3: CASSQDRDLPRYNEQFF
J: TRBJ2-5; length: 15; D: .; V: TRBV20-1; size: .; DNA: TGCAGTGCTGTACGGGGCTACTTATGGGGGGAGACCCAGTACTTC; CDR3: CSAVRGYLWGETQYF
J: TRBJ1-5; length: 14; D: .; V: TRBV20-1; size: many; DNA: TGCAGTGCTAGACAGGGTCCTAGCAATCAGCCCCAGCATTTT; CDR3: CSARQGPSNQPQHF
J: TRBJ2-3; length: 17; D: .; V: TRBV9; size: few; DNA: TGTGCCAGCAGAGAACGGCCCCTTAGATGGAGCACAGATACGCAGTATTTT; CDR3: CASRERPLRWSTDTQYF
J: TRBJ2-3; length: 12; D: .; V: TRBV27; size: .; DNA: TGTGCCAGCAGTTTATCCGTTACTCCGCAGTATTTT; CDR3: CASSLSVTPQYF
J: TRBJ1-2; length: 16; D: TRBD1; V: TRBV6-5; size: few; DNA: TGTGCCAGCAGTTACACCGGACAGGGTTCTAACTATGGCTACACCTTC; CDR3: CASSYTGQGSNYGYTF
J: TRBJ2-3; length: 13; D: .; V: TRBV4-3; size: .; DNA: TGCGCCAGCAGCCAAGTTAGGCGGGATACGCAGTATTTT; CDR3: CASSQVRRDTQYF
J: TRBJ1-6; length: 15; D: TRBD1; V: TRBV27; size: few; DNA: TGTGCCACTGGCCATACGGACAGGGGCAATTCACCCCTCCACTTT; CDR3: CATGHTDRGNSPLHF
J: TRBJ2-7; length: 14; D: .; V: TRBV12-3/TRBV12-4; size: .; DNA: TGTGCCAGCACCCGGGCCCCGAACGGGCTCGAGCAGTACTTC; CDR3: CASTRAPNGLEQYF
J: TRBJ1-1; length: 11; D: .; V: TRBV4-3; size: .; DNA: TGCGCCAGCCGGGGCGCGACTGAAGCTTTCTTT; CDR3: CASRGATEAFF
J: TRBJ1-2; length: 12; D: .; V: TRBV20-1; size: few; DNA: TGCAGTGCTGGCAGGGGTGGCTATGGCTACACCTTC; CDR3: CSAGRGGYGYTF
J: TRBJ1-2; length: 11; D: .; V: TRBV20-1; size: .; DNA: TGCAGTGCTAGCTGGAGCTATGGCTACACCTTC; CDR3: CSASWSYGYTF
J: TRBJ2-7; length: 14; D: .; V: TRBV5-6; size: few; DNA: TGTGCCAGCAGCTCCATGGGCAACTCCTACGAGCAGTACTTC; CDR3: CASSSMGNSYEQYF
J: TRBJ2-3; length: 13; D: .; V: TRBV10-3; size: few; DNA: TGTGCCATCAGTGAAACTCCCACAGATACGCAGTATTTT; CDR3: CAISETPTDTQYF
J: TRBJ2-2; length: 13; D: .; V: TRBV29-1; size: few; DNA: TGCAGCGTCCTGCCGGGAAACACCGGGGAGCTGTTTTTT; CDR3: CSVLPGNTGELFF
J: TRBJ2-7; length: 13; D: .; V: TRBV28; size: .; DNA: TGTGCCAGCAGTCCCATCCCTAGCTACGAGCAGTACTTC; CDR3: CASSPIPSYEQYF
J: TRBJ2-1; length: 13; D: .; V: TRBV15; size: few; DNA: TGTGCCACCAGCAGAGATCCCTACAATGAGCAGTTCTTC; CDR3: CATSRDPYNEQFF
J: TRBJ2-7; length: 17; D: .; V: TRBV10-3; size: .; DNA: TGTGCCATCAGTGATCGCGGAAAGACAGGAAGGTACTACGAGCAGTACTTC; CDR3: CAISDRGKTGRYYEQYF
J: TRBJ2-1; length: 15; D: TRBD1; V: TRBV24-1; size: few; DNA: TGTGCCACCAGTGAACCGGGACAGGGTCGCAATGAGCAGTTCTTC; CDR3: CATSEPGQGRNEQFF
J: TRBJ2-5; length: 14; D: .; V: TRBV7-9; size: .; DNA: TGTGCCAGCAAAAAGGCGTACTTCCAAGAGACCCAGTACTTC; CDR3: CASKKAYFQETQYF
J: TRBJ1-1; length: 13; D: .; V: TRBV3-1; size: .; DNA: TGTGCCAGCAGCCGTCTGGCCGGCACTGAAGCTTTCTTT; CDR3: CASSRLAGTEAFF
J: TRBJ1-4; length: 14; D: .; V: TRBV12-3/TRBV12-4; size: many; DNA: TGTGCCAGCAAGGAGGCAGGGCCGAGAGAAAAACTGTTTTTT; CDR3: CASKEAGPREKLFF
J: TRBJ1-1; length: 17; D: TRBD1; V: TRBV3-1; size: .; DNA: TGTGCCAGCAGCCAAGCCGGGACAGATTTAATCCCCTTTCGTGCTTTCTTT; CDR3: CASSQAGTDLIPFRAFF